A single T cell receptor beta chain is shown here with its context. Its recognized antigen is unknown. Base qualities are not provided; no much larger clone lies one nucleotide away. This entry belongs to a study of T-cell reconstitution after alpha-beta-depleted transplantation in children (TCRdb year 2016). As for the study more broadly: Using TCR repertoire profiling, the study followed T-cell immune reconstitution in a quantitative way in children after TCRalphabeta/CD19-depleted allogeneic hematopoietic cell transplantation.

Trimming removed 1 base from V and 7 bases from J; the gene matches leave 8 bases unexplained. Via the germline V gene, CDR1 is MGHRA and CDR2 YSYEKL. From the cysteine through the phenylalanine, the CDR3 covers 15 amino acids. Here the CDR3 DNA is all that survives: 45 bases in frame from base 1. The library came from PCR. Sequencing was performed on an Illumina HiSeq 2500. TCR libraries were prepared with molecular barcoding, using unique molecular identifiers to normalize TCRbeta repertoire quantification. TCRdb handled the public reads itself, with Q25 trimming in fastp and clone calling in MiXCR, and kept productive beta chains. Entries that share a CDR3 protein sequence are merged under the most common genes and DNA. Here the sample has under 350,000 distinct CDR3 sequences; about 10% occur a single time. The ten most abundant clones make up 9.5% to 13% of the sample.

The chain joins TRBV4-1 to TRBJ1-2, with 8 bases matching TRBD1. Sequences were derived from PBMCs from the stem cell graft donor, sampled from the stem cell graft. The TCR was taken from a human donor who donated a stem cell graft to a child with SCID. CDR3 reads: CASSQAGQGWSGYTF. The DNA is TGCGCCAGCAGCCAAGCCGGACAGGGATGGAGTGGCTACACCTTC.